This entry lists 16 T cell receptor beta chains sequenced from one sample in a study of beta chain features in type 1 diabetes. Expressed TCRB transcripts were sequenced, since all the RNA that had been isolated was reverse transcribed. This table comes from immunoSEQ multiplex PCR, and its TCRdb copy is limited to in-frame clones, with some not included. The table lists fewer than 550,000 clones, roughly 11% of them singletons. The sequenced material came from naive CD4+ T cells from blood. The receptor source for this set is a woman aged 18-29 years in good health.

The chain links TRBV11-2 to TRBJ1-2; no clear D. V was cut by 5 bases and J by 2 bases, with 18 bases left in between. Germline CDR1 reads SGHAT; CDR2 reads FQNNGV. This CDR3 region has 16 residues. CDR3 coding DNA: TGTGCCAGCAGCACAACCCGGAAAATTCTGAACTATGGCTACACCTTC. It translates to CASSTTRKILNYGYTF.

This clone has a handful of counts. The rearrangement uses TRBV9 and TRBJ2-2; 11 positions match TRBD2. The CDR3 contains 16 residues. Germline assignment: CDR1 SGDLS and CDR2 YYNGEE. The V gene end was trimmed by 0 bases and the J gene end by 7 bases; junction bases not matched to a gene: 5. The chain's CDR3 is CASSVGLAGLVGELFF. CDR3 bases: TGTGCCAGCAGCGTAGGACTAGCGGGACTGGTCGGGGAGCTGTTTTTT.

The chain has TRBV9 and TRBJ1-5; 9 positions match TRBD1. Trimming took 3 bases from V and 9 from J; bases not matched to a gene: 10. In germline, CDR1 is SGDLS, CDR2 YYNGEE. The CDR3 spans 15 residues. CDR3 in DNA: TGTGCCAGCAGCGCAACAGGGGGCGATTTTGGGCCCCAGCATTTT. It is translated as CASSATGGDFGPQHF.

There are a few counts of this clone. At one end the junction does not follow the germline gene, possibly because of a read error. This chain uses TRBV20-1 with TRBJ1-6; D possibly corresponds to TRBD1 (6 bases). This CDR3 has 10 amino acids. Germline CDR1 and CDR2: DFQATT and SNEGSKA (reference sequence). This CDR3 is CSASRDTHYF. CDR3 nucleotide sequence: TGCAGTGCTTCCCGGGACACGCATTACTTT.

This sequence joins TRBV25-1 and TRBJ2-1; 8 nucleotides align to TRBD1. After removal of 10 bases from V and 7 bases from J, the junction contained 9 bases not matched to a gene. The CDR3 consists of 13 residues. Looked up from germline, CDR1 is MGHDK and CDR2 is SYGVNS. The CDR3 reads CATSRTGWNEQFF. DNA of the CDR3: TGTGCCACTTCTAGGACAGGGTGGAATGAGCAGTTCTTC. Combining the CDR3 with reference TRBV25-1 and TRBJ2-1 gives the whole variable domain EADIYQTPRYLVIGTGKKITLECSQTMGHDKMYWYQQDPGMELHLIHYSYGVNSTEKGDLSSESTVSRIRTEHFPLTLESARPSHTSQYLCATSRTGWNEQFFGPGTRLTVL.

This sequence joins TRBV30 and TRBJ2-6, with a weak D call TRBD1 (5 bases). The CDR3 sequence is 16 residues long. Per the germline V gene, CDR1 is GTSNPN and CDR2 is SVGIG (reference sequence). V was shortened by 0 bases and J by 1 base, with 10 bases between the two germline ends. Here the CDR3 reads CAWSVKGSSGANVLTF. The DNA for the CDR3 is TGTGCCTGGAGTGTCAAGGGGTCTTCTGGGGCCAACGTCCTGACTTTC.

This clone occurred a few times. The chain couples TRBV12-5 to TRBJ2-1; 8 nucleotides match TRBD2. V dropped 0 bases and J dropped 6; count of bases not matched to a gene: 7. Germline-derived CDR1 and CDR2 are LGHNT and FRNRAP. This CDR3 spans 16 amino acids. The CDR3 region has the DNA TGTGCTAGTGGTTTGGTACCGGGACTAGTGGGCAATGAGCAGTTCTTC. It is translated as CASGLVPGLVGNEQFF.

This clone was seen only a few times. The chain joins TRBV4-3 to TRBJ2-4; 8 bases map to TRBD1. Trimming took 3 bases from V and 4 from J; bases not matched to a gene: 11. The V gene's germline CDR1 is LGHNA and CDR2 YSLEER. The CDR3 totals 17 residues. This CDR3 reads CASSQKIGTGGKNIQYF. The CDR3 bases are TGCGCCAGCAGCCAGAAGATCGGGACAGGAGGGAAAAACATTCAGTACTTC.

This chain links TRBV25-1 with TRBJ1-2; 9 bases fit TRBD1. The J segment lost 4 bases and the V segment lost 9 bases, leaving 9 bases of the junction unmatched. Germline CDR1 is MGHDK and CDR2 is SYGVNS. The CDR3 consists of 14 residues. The CDR3 here is CASSFGTGPYGYTF. The CDR3 nucleotides read TGTGCCAGTTCGTTTGGGACAGGGCCCTATGGCTACACCTTC.

The V gene is TRBV7-7, the J gene TRBJ2-6; D is ambiguous. The CDR3 spans 14 residues. V was trimmed by 4 bases and J by 2 bases, leaving 6 bases between them. CDR1 is SSHAT, CDR2 FNYEAQ, per germline (reference sequence). Written as DNA, the CDR3 is TGTGCCAGCAGCTCTCAAACTGGGGCCAACGTCCTGACTTTC. This encodes CASSSQTGANVLTF.

The chain employs TRBV5-6 and TRBJ2-5, with D unresolved. CDR3 length equals 12 residues. V lost 2 bases and J 0 bases, leaving 2 bases between the germline ends. Looked up from germline, CDR1 is SGHDT and CDR2 is YYEEEE. CDR3 coding DNA: TGTGCCAGCAGCTTCCACCAAGAGACCCAGTACTTC. This gives the protein CASSFHQETQYF. Together with reference TRBV5-6 and TRBJ2-5, the CDR3 gives the full variable domain: DAGVTQSPTHLIKTRGQQVTLRCSPKSGHDTVSWYQQALGQGPQFIFQYYEEEERQRGNFPDRFSGHQFPNYSSELNVNALLLGDSALYLCASSFHQETQYFGPGTRLLVL.

This clone was counted a few times. The chain combines TRBV9 with TRBJ2-7, with TRBD2 as a possible D gene (6 bases). V lost 6 bases and J lost 2, with 12 bases in between. The CDR3 contains 13 residues. Germline CDR1 SGDLS, CDR2 YYNGEE. For the CDR3, the DNA is TGTGCCAGCACCACCGGGAGCGCCTACGAGCAGTACGTC. Its translation: CASTTGSAYEQYV.

The chain is built from TRBV20-1 and TRBJ2-7; a weak D match, TRBD1 (6 bases). The CDR3 has 11 amino acids. Trimming cost V 6 bases and J 6 bases, with 12 bases left between them. The germline CDR1 and CDR2 sequences are DFQATT and SNEGSKA (reference sequence). The chain's CDR3 is CSASRGSEQYV. The CDR3 DNA reads as TGCAGTGCAAGCAGGGGATCCGAGCAGTACGTC.

This clone was found many times. This sequence joins TRBV28 and TRBJ2-1, with D unclear. V lost 6 bases and J 15 bases, leaving 18 bases between the germline ends. CDR3 length: 12 amino acids. Germline V gives CDR1 MDHEN, CDR2 SYDVKM. CDR3 in amino acids: CASRIQQGNAFF. The CDR3 nucleotides read TGTGCCAGCAGGATCCAACAAGGGAACGCGTTCTTC.

This chain joins TRBV7-9 and TRBJ1-2, with D uncertain. CDR3 size: 13 residues. V was clipped by 2 bases and J by 2 bases, with 6 bases between them. In germline, CDR1 is SEHNR, CDR2 FQNEAQ (reference sequence). The CDR3 is CASSLTENYGYTF. Written as DNA, the CDR3 is TGTGCCAGCAGCTTAACAGAGAACTATGGCTACACCTTC.

The sample holds a few counts of this clone. The chain combines TRBV4-3 with TRBJ2-7; tentatively, D is TRBD1 or TRBD2 (5 bases each). CDR3 length: 15 amino acids. Germline V gene sequence: CDR1 LGHNA, CDR2 YSLEER. V was shortened by 0 bases and J by 2 bases, with 11 bases between the two germline ends. In nucleotides, the CDR3 is TGCGCCAGCAGCCAAGATGGGACGGAGGCCTACGAGCAGTACTTC. This gives the protein CASSQDGTEAYEQYF.